The subject of this entry is one TCR beta chain. The antigen remains unidentified. The record originates from a study of identical twins. CDR3 length: 16 amino acids. The germline CDR1 and CDR2 sequences are ENHRY and SYGVKD. With 6 bases removed from V and 0 bases from J, the gap between germline ends came to 15 bases. Template switching added a universal primer site, and cDNA bore unique molecular identifiers. One entry per CDR3 protein results from TCRdb running MiXCR on the 5' RACE reads. The sample carries just under 650,000 distinct CDR3 sequences, just over 7% recorded once. Whole-study findings and limits: Carriage of fewer insertions was seen in abundant cord blood beta clonotypes, whereas memory repertoires showed none. The degree of excess twin sharing was weaker in beta out-of-frame sequences.

The same sample was also used in a study of yellow fever vaccine responses in identical twins. In that study: Reportedly, the response of twins' T cells to the vaccine seemed partly convergent, partly personalized.

The chain joins TRBV10-3 to TRBJ2-4; either TRBD1 or TRBD2 may supply D (6 bases each). The sequence came from a woman aged 18-30 years in good health. The sequenced sample consisted of PBMCs. The CDR3 spells CAIRQDGGQAKNIQYF. DNA of the CDR3: TGTGCCATCAGGCAGGATGGGGGGCAAGCCAAAAACATTCAGTACTTC.